This TCR beta chain was sequenced in a study of cytomegalovirus exposure and HLA in healthy donors. While the first cohort had about 610 subjects, the donors belonged to the separate validation cohort of over a hundred subjects. The assay was immunoSEQ multiplex PCR, and TCRdb's table has in-frame clones only and misses some. The table includes around 120,000 clones, about 88% detected once. Looked up from germline, CDR1 is SGHAT and CDR2 is FQNNGV. V lost 1 base and J lost 6; bases outside the gene matches: 9. This CDR3 contains 18 residues. Overall study results and limits: In vitro checks showed that three CMV-associated chains really do target CMV antigens.

As for this clone: Its antigen is undetermined.

Sample: PBMCs. The sequence was collected from a man between 18 and 29 years old in good health and CMV-seropositive. The V and J genes are TRBV11-2 and TRBJ2-3, with 14 bases matching TRBD2. DNA for the CDR3: TGTGCCAGCAGCTTAGGGGTGGGACTAGCGGGGGCCCAGGATACGCAGTATTTT. Amino acid sequence: CASSLGVGLAGAQDTQYF.